Presented here are 15 T cell receptor beta chains from one specimen sequenced in a study of T cells in Graves' hyperthyroidism and ophthalmopathy. TCR beta CDR3 region amplification was performed from RNA transcripts. Initially, a first-round RT-PCR of the TCR CDR3 employed the HTBI primer set. TCRdb re-called the multiplex PCR reads with MiXCR, one entry per CDR3 protein. This table has some 620,000 distinct CDR3 sequences, roughly 16% appearing once. Sequencing input: blood. The receptor set was obtained from a woman in her 30s with Graves' hyperthyroidism.

This clonotype was recorded many times. V and J are TRBV7-9 and TRBJ1-4, with D perhaps matching TRBD1 (6 bases). Germline V gene sequence: CDR1 SEHNR, CDR2 FQNEAQ (reference sequence). The CDR3 totals 16 residues. The ends were cut back, 6 bases at V and 4 bases at J, with 18 bases in the middle. CDR3 DNA: TGTGCCAGCAGATTACCTCCGTCCAGGGGTAATGAAAAACTGTTTTTT. This encodes CASRLPPSRGNEKLFF.

A remark on this clonotype: A much larger clone sits a single nucleotide away, making a read error possible. This chain uses TRBV11-2 with TRBJ2-3, with TRBD1 as a possible D gene (5 bases). The length of the CDR3 is 15 residues. The germline V gene encodes CDR1 SGHAT and CDR2 FQNNGV. The CDR3 DNA reads TGTGCCAGCAGCTTAGGGACACAGCGCACAGATGCGCAGTATTTT. It is translated as CASSLGTQRTDAQYF.

This clonotype was observed at least ten times. The V call is TRBV10-3, the J call TRBJ2-7; possibly TRBD2 for D (6 bases). V was clipped by 6 bases and J by 5 bases, with 11 bases between them. Germline V CDR1 and CDR2: ENHRY, SYGVKD. This CDR3 is 12 amino acids long. CDR3 coding DNA: TGTGCCATCAGGGAGGGGCTAGACGAGCAGTACTTC. It is translated as CAIREGLDEQYF.

This clonotype was picked up a small number of times. The chain uses TRBV6-1 and TRBJ1-5; 7 nucleotides line up with TRBD1. Germline CDR1 is MNHNS and CDR2 is SASEGT. V lost 5 bases, J lost 2 bases, and 6 bases stayed unmatched. CDR3 size: 15 residues. The CDR3 region is CASSRLGQGNQPQHF. The CDR3 nucleotides read TGTGCCAGCAGTAGATTAGGACAGGGCAATCAGCCCCAGCATTTT.

The table lists this clonotype with many counts. The genes are TRBV5-4 and TRBJ2-5, with 10 bases lining up with TRBD1. The CDR3 spans 15 residues. Germline V gene lookup returns CDR1 SGHNT and CDR2 YYREEE (reference sequence). V trimming: 3 bases; J trimming: 2 bases; junction bases outside the gene matches: 4. The CDR3 nucleotides are TGTGCCAGCAGCTCAGACAGGGGGCCGCAAGAGACCCAGTACTTC. This encodes CASSSDRGPQETQYF.

Many counts were recorded for this clonotype. The chain joins TRBV28 to TRBJ1-4; D not certain. The CDR3 is 14 amino acids. Germline V CDR1 and CDR2: MDHEN, SYDVKM. Deletions cut 4 bases from V and 3 bases from J, with 9 bases between. Written as DNA, the CDR3 is TGTGCCAGCAGTTCGGGCGGGGCTAATGAAAAACTGTTTTTT. The encoded protein is CASSSGGANEKLFF.

The rearrangement links TRBV3-1 to TRBJ2-5, with D tentatively TRBD1 (6 bases). The germline CDR1 and CDR2 sequences are LGHDT and YNNKEL (reference sequence). Trimming took 9 bases from V and 5 from J, leaving 16 bases between them. The CDR3 is 13 residues long. This CDR3 is CASLQGGRETQYF. The CDR3 DNA sequence: TGTGCCAGTCTGCAAGGGGGACGCGAGACCCAGTACTTC.

This clonotype occurred a few times. V is TRBV27 and J is TRBJ2-7, with D maybe TRBD2 (5 bases). The CDR3 has 14 amino acids. The V gene's germline CDR1 is MNHEY and CDR2 SMNVEV (reference sequence). V lost 5 bases, J lost 5 bases, and 16 bases lay in between. CDR3 in amino acids: CASSPSAGVHEQYF. The CDR3 region has the DNA TGTGCCAGCAGTCCCTCAGCCGGGGTACACGAGCAGTACTTC.

This clonotype came up a few times. The gene calls are TRBV6-1 and TRBJ2-7; no definite D call. Trimming left V 6 bases short and J 4 bases short, with 13 bases between. The CDR3 is 13 residues long. The germline V gene has CDR1 MNHNS and CDR2 SASEGT. DNA of the CDR3: TGTGCCAGCAGCGGTCTCTGGGCGTACGAGCAGTACTTC. As protein: CASSGLWAYEQYF.

The V gene is TRBV5-1, the J gene TRBJ2-2, with TRBD1 identical over 8 bases. This CDR3 spans 16 amino acids. The germline V gene encodes CDR1 SGHRS and CDR2 YFSETQ. Germline trimming cut 2 bases from V and 6 bases from J; bases unmatched to any gene: 9. The CDR3 spells CASSLSGGLGAGELFF. The CDR3 region has the DNA TGCGCCAGCAGCTTATCAGGGGGCTTGGGAGCCGGGGAGCTGTTTTTT.

This clonotype appeared many times. The chain employs TRBV27 and TRBJ2-5, with TRBD2 as a possible D gene (6 bases). With 4 bases removed from V and 5 bases from J, the gap between germline ends came to 14 bases. The CDR3 contains 14 residues. Germline assignment: CDR1 MNHEY and CDR2 SMNVEV (reference sequence). The CDR3: CASSWGGRLETQYF. The CDR3, as DNA: TGTGCCAGCAGTTGGGGAGGACGGTTGGAGACCCAGTACTTC.

This clonotype was seen a handful of times. V usage is TRBV28 and J usage is TRBJ2-3; D uncertain. With 10 bases removed from V and 1 base from J, the gap between germline ends came to 12 bases. The CDR3 sequence is 13 residues long. CDR1 and CDR2 (germline): MDHEN, SYDVKM. The CDR3 bases are TGTGCCATCCAGAAAGCCGGCACAGATACGCAGTATTTT. Its protein product is CAIQKAGTDTQYF. The whole variable domain, remainder taken from reference TRBV28 and TRBJ2-3, is DVKVTQSSRYLVKRTGEKVFLECVQDMDHENMFWYRQDPGLGLRLIYFSYDVKMKEKGDIPEGYSVSREKKERFSLILESASTNQTSMYLCAIQKAGTDTQYFGPGTRLTVL.

This clonotype appeared a few times. J is TRBJ1-1 and V is TRBV4-3, with D unclear. The CDR3 is 15 amino acids. Trimming stripped 0 bases from V and 5 bases from J, with 13 bases between. Germline V CDR1 and CDR2: LGHNA, YSLEER. CDR3 DNA: TGCGCCAGCAGCCAAGATCACCGGAGTTGGACTGAAGCTTTCTTT. Its translation: CASSQDHRSWTEAFF.

The chain combines TRBV20-1 with TRBJ2-1, with 8 bases matching TRBD2. After removal of 1 base from V and 4 bases from J, the junction contained 6 bases not matched to a gene. This CDR3 spans 15 amino acids. Germline values: CDR1 DFQATT, CDR2 SNEGSKA (reference sequence). The CDR3 sequence is CSARGLAGLYNEQFF. The CDR3 DNA sequence: TGCAGTGCTAGAGGTCTAGCGGGCTTATACAATGAGCAGTTCTTC.

This clonotype was detected many times. The chain carries TRBV15 and TRBJ1-1, with 8 bases fitting TRBD1. CDR1 is LNHNV, CDR2 YYDKDF, per germline (reference sequence). With 1 base clipped from V and 4 bases from J, the junction kept 5 bases outside the gene matches. This CDR3 region has 15 residues. The CDR3 here is CATSRGTGSSTEAFF. The CDR3 DNA reads as TGTGCCACCAGCAGAGGGACAGGGTCGAGCACTGAAGCTTTCTTT.